What follows describes a single T cell receptor (beta chain). Its binding antigen is unknown. One base away there is no much larger clone; base qualities are not given. The immunoSEQ hsTCRB v3.0 assay was used at survey level resolution to sequence the TRB variable region. The targeted TRB sequencing depth was about 40,000-50,000 T-cell genomes per sample. TRB libraries were pooled and sequenced on an Illumina MiSeq using a v3 150-cycle kit. As for how the authors treated the data: Repertoire analysis was performed in R inside a reproducible Nextflow workflow that covered QC, data transformation and analysis. Custom analyses were implemented in LymphoSeq2, an R package for AIRR-Seq data exploration. Several samples that yielded fewer than 5000 total TRB sequences were excluded, so that approximately 200 HIV repertoires were analyzed. Among the approximately 180 retained HIV repertoires, 55 to 65 were collected before ART initiation and 120 to 140 were collected after ART initiation. Repertoires were downsampled to 5000 TRB nucleotide sequences, with summary statistics averaged over 100 downsampling iterations. Only TRB sequences with CDR3 regions of at least seven amino acids were retained for analysis. Two measures captured diversity: a Shannon entropy-derived clonality score and the Gini coefficient. In the repertoire networks, any two of the top 5000 CDR3 amino acid sequences were connected whenever the two sequences differed by an edit distance of one. For TRB CDR3 amino acid sequences, GLIPH2 was used to predict antigen specificity groups and MHC restriction. To flag known associations with CMV, EBV, HIV or tissue antigens, CDR3 amino acid sequences were compared against VDJdb and McPAS-TCR. Pre-ART, post-ART and control groups were compared with Wilcoxon signed-rank tests and Holm-Bonferroni correction. TCRdb carries this immuneACCESS record with in-frame sequences only. Its versions omit some clonotypes, under half of them owing to an unresolved V gene in the studies checked, with the rest unexplained. That table gives V, J and clone size, and the DNA gave D and trimming. The sample has about 24,000 clones on record, around 95% of them singletons. The top ten hold 2% to 2.5% of the sample.

According to the germline V gene, CDR1 reads SGHTA and CDR2 reads FQGNSA. Cut back by 5 bases and 2 bases, the V and J ends lie 6 bases apart. Measured from the cysteine to the phenylalanine, the CDR3 is 12 residues long. The read is trimmed to its CDR3 DNA, 36 bases read in frame from base 1. This entry comes from a study of long-term antiretroviral therapy in people with HIV (dated by TCRdb to between 2021 and 2023). With respect to the entire study: The earliest samples were collected about a decade before the 2015 WHO recommendation for immediate ART, when ART was typically delayed until CD4 counts fell. This retrospective serial study examined whether starting ART and sustained HIV suppression were associated with changes in the composition and diversity of the TRB repertoire in peripheral blood. A total of over 150 cryopreserved PBMC samples came from 25 to 35 adults with confirmed HIV infection and were collected serially over a mean of roughly six years (range 1-12). Of the roughly 27 participants with HIV, about a dozen were female. No cross-contamination during QIAcube processing was seen in test extractions of a monoclonal T-cell line run alongside around 34 polyclonal samples.

What the authors observed across the whole study: Owing to limited PBMC availability, only the TCR beta chain was sequenced, without alpha chain pairing. Inferences about post-ART repertoire changes were limited because no data were available on ART adherence, viral resistance or therapy changes. Unsorted PBMC were profiled instead of sorted CD4+ and CD8+ T cells because pre-ART samples had limited cell numbers. Compared with controls, HIV repertoires had narrower CDR3 length ranges, and the network structure pointed to an antigen-experienced repertoire that shifted only slightly toward naive after ART. Expanded TRB clones identified before ART initiation dominated the repertoire at all time points, although this dominance fluctuated and declined in many PLHIV after ART. ART initiation was associated with a significant increase in TRB diversity, but diversity stayed significantly below transplant donor controls even after long-term ART. Samples dated from the mid-2000s to the late 2010s, and the ART regimens used may be less effective than current ones.

To be included, a participant needed at least one PBMC sample from before ART initiation plus at least two post-ART samples. Treatment was received in the United States of America by all participants with HIV. Cryopreserved samples of about 1-10 million PBMC were thawed and washed before DNA extraction. At the time of the earliest PBMC sample, participants with HIV were aged between roughly 23 and 60 years. PBMC samples from each participant spanned 1-4 timepoints before ART initiation and 2-8 timepoints after ART initiation, with a median of 7 samples. For every participant, serial HIV viral load, CD4+ T-cell count, ART history and demographic data were obtained. Genomic DNA was extracted from unsorted PBMC with a Qiagen kit on a QIAcube, processed in batches of 12 samples.

The source was unsorted PBMCs, collected 4.8 to 5 years after starting antiretroviral therapy. The chain is made from TRBV7-2 and TRBJ1-2; no D gene is confidently identified. The source of this sequence is a woman aged 45-65 years with HIV. The nucleotide sequence is TGTGCCAGCAGCCAGAGGAACTATGGCTACACCTTC. Translated, it reads CASSQRNYGYTF.